This entry lists 15 T cell receptor beta chains sequenced from one sample in a study of regulatory T cells in long-lasting Graves disease. Time point: persistent/refractory GD, antithyroid drugs over 5 years with positive TRAb. The TCR library was made from RNA extracted from PBMCs. According to the study, TCR beta libraries were built with iRepertoire HTBI primers and CDR3-region Arm-PCR. A single record per CDR3 protein comes from TCRdb applying MiXCR to the multiplex PCR reads. The repertoire holds under 350,000 distinct CDR3 sequences, with around 21% as singletons. The specimen comprised peripheral blood mononuclear cells (PBMCs), sampled when the disease was refractory, from a patient treated with antithyroid drugs. Receptors originate from a female donor with Graves disease.

V is TRBV3-1 and J is TRBJ1-4; a weak D match, TRBD1 (6 bases). Germline-derived CDR1 and CDR2 are LGHDT and YNNKEL (reference sequence). The CDR3 sequence is 15 residues long. Trimming removed 5 bases at V and 8 bases at J, with 18 bases between. For the CDR3, the DNA is TGTGCCAGCAGCGAAACAGGGACCTTTAAAGAAAAACTGTTTTTT. Protein: CASSETGTFKEKLFF.

This clonotype was found a few times. The V and J genes are TRBV27 and TRBJ1-3; D gene uncertain. This CDR3 has 13 amino acids. The V end was cut by 5 bases, the J end by 3 bases, with 8 bases between. Germline V gene lookup returns CDR1 MNHEY and CDR2 SMNVEV (reference sequence). The CDR3 nucleotides are TGTGCCAGCAGTCTAAACCTTGGAAACACCATATATTTT. Protein: CASSLNLGNTIYF.

V gene TRBV7-2 combines with J gene TRBJ1-2; D is possibly TRBD1 (5 bases). The CDR3 has 13 residues. Trimming removed 2 bases at V and 4 bases at J, with 8 bases between. Germline V CDR1 and CDR2: SGHTA, FQGNSA. CDR3 sequence: CASSLLDTYGYTF. The CDR3 DNA sequence: TGTGCCAGCAGCTTATTGGACACCTATGGCTACACCTTC.

In its sample, this clonotype was seen a few times. This chain uses TRBV27 with TRBJ2-6; TRBD2 aligns across 7 bases. Germline V lookup: CDR1 MNHEY, CDR2 SMNVEV (reference sequence). This CDR3 spans 16 amino acids. After removal of 1 base from V and 5 bases from J, the junction contained 5 bases not matched to a gene. CDR3 sequence (DNA): TGTGCCAGCAGTTTATGGTCCGGGACTAGGGCCAACGTCCTGACTTTC. Translation: CASSLWSGTRANVLTF. Based on the CDR3 plus reference TRBV27 and TRBJ2-6, the full variable domain is EAQVTQNPRYLITVTGKKLTVTCSQNMNHEYMSWYRQDPGLGLRQIYYSMNVEVTDKGDVPEGYKVSRKEKRNFPLILESPSPNQTSLYFCASSLWSGTRANVLTFGAGSRLTVL.

The chain recombines TRBV29-1 with TRBJ2-1; 9 bases map to TRBD1. The CDR3 has 13 residues. From germline, CDR1 is SQVTM and CDR2 ANQGSEA. Trimming removed 4 bases from V and 8 bases from J; junction bases left unmatched: 6. DNA for the CDR3: TGCAGCGTTGGGGACAGGGATCGGGATGAGCAGTTCTTC. It encodes CSVGDRDRDEQFF.

This clonotype was found many times. The chain couples TRBV5-1 to TRBJ2-7; 13 positions agree with TRBD2. The CDR3 is 16 residues long. Trimming took 4 bases from V and 3 from J; bases not matched to a gene: 7. Per germline, CDR1 SGHRS and CDR2 YFSETQ. CDR3 sequence (DNA): TGCGCCAGCAGCGCAGGGACTAGCGGGGATATCTACGAGCAGTACTTC. The encoded protein is CASSAGTSGDIYEQYF.

At least ten counts were recorded for this clonotype. The V gene is TRBV7-9, the J gene TRBJ1-1, with D possibly matching TRBD1 (6 bases). CDR1 and CDR2 (germline): SEHNR, FQNEAQ (reference sequence). Trimming cost V 2 bases and J 6 bases, with 10 bases left between them. The CDR3 consists of 13 residues. CDR3 amino acids: CASSLMGASEAFF. CDR3 coding DNA: TGTGCCAGCAGCTTAATGGGGGCGTCTGAAGCTTTCTTT.

The chain is built from TRBV4-1 and TRBJ1-4; D uncertain. There are 15 residues in the CDR3. Germline CDR1 reads MGHRA; CDR2 reads YSYEKL. V was shortened by 1 base and J by 6 bases, with 12 bases between the two germline ends. CDR3 DNA: TGCGCCAGCAGCCAAGTAACCGGGTTTGATGAAAAACTGTTTTTT. It encodes CASSQVTGFDEKLFF.

This clonotype showed up many times. The chain links TRBV11-1 to TRBJ2-7, with D uncertain. Germline V gives CDR1 SGHAT, CDR2 FQDESV (reference sequence). The CDR3 runs 14 residues. V shed 2 bases and J shed 0 bases, with 8 bases lying between them. CDR3 protein: CASSLTGGSYEQYF. CDR3 nucleotide sequence: TGTGCCAGCAGCTTAACGGGTGGCTCCTACGAGCAGTACTTC.

To note about this clonotype: One base away lies a much larger clone, so this may be a sequencing read error. In this CDR3 the conserved last residue, phenylalanine or tryptophan, is missing, so a read error is likely. The CDR3 sequence: CASSLTPGLTYEQYL. CDR3 nucleotides: TGTGCCAGCAGCTTAACACCGGGACTCACCTACGAGCAGTACCTC. The chain is built from TRBV7-2 and TRBJ2-7; D is perhaps TRBD2 (6 bases). The germline CDR1 and CDR2 sequences are SGHTA and FQGNSA. The ends were cut back, 2 bases at V and 2 bases at J, with 13 bases in the middle. The CDR3 is 15 amino acids.

This clonotype was observed a handful of times. The chain couples TRBV7-8 to TRBJ2-5, with D perhaps given as TRBD1 or TRBD2 (5 bases each). The V gene's germline CDR1 is SGHVS and CDR2 FQNEAQ. V lost 2 bases to trimming and J lost 0 bases, with 13 bases between them. The CDR3 loop spans 16 amino acids. CDR3: CASSLTRDGNQETQYF. The CDR3 nucleotides are TGTGCCAGCAGCTTAACCCGGGACGGTAACCAAGAGACCCAGTACTTC.

The table lists this clonotype with many counts. The V call is TRBV6-1, the J call TRBJ2-5; no definite D call. Trimming left V 4 bases short and J 5 bases short, with 17 bases between. The CDR3 consists of 15 residues. Germline CDR1 is MNHNS and CDR2 is SASEGT. The CDR3 protein is CASSGPRGVGETQYF. CDR3 DNA: TGTGCCAGCAGTGGACCTCGTGGAGTCGGCGAGACCCAGTACTTC.

The chain employs TRBV6-2 or TRBV6-3 and TRBJ1-5, with 9 bases fitting TRBD1. Germline V lookup: CDR1 MNHEY, CDR2 SVGEGT. V lost 6 bases and J lost 1; bases outside the gene matches: 1. CDR3 size: 14 residues. The CDR3 is CASRQGASNQPQHF. For the CDR3, the DNA is TGTGCCAGCAGACAGGGGGCGAGCAATCAGCCCCAGCATTTT.

This sequence joins TRBV9 and TRBJ1-1, with 12 bases identical to TRBD1. Germline V gene lookup returns CDR1 SGDLS and CDR2 YYNGEE. The V and J ends lost 4 bases and 7 bases, in that order; junction bases with no gene match: 8. The CDR3 covers 15 residues. The CDR3 loop reads CASSPAGTGGSEAFF. CDR3 bases: TGTGCCAGCAGCCCCGCCGGGACAGGGGGCAGTGAAGCTTTCTTT.

This clonotype was observed at least ten times. This chain connects TRBV28 to TRBJ1-5; 7 bases align to TRBD1. CDR3 size: 16 residues. V gave up 1 base and J gave up 4 bases; unmatched junction bases: 7. Looked up from germline, CDR1 is MDHEN and CDR2 is SYDVKM. This chain's CDR3 is CASSLYFGTENQPQHF. DNA of the CDR3: TGTGCCAGCAGTTTATATTTTGGGACAGAGAATCAGCCCCAGCATTTT.